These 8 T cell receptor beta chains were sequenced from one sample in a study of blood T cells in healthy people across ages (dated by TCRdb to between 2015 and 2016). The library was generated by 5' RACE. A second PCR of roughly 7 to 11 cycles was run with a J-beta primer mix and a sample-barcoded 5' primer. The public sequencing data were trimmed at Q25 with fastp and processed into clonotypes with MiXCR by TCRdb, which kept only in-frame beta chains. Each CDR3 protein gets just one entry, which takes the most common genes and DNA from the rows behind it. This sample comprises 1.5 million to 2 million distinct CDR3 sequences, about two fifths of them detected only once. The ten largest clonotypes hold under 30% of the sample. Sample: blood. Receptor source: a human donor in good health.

This CDR3 reads CSVGPGGNQPQHF. CDR3 bases: TGCAGCGTAGGGCCGGGAGGCAATCAGCCCCAGCATTTT. J is TRBJ1-5 and V is TRBV29-1; no clear D. CDR1 is SQVTM and CDR2 is ANQGSEA in the germline V gene. Trimming took 6 bases from V and 2 from J, leaving 11 bases between them. The CDR3 sequence is 13 residues long. The full variable domain, completed using reference TRBV29-1 and TRBJ1-5, is SAVISQKPSRDICQRGTSLTIQCQVDSQVTMMFWYRQQPGQSLTLIATANQGSEATYESGFVIDKFPISRPNLTFSTLTVSNMSPEDSSIYLCSVGPGGNQPQHFGDGTRLSIL.

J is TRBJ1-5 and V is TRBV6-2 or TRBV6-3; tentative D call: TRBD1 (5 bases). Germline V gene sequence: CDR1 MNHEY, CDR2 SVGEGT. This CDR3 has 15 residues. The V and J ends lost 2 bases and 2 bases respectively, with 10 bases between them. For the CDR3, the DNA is TGTGCCAGCAGTTACGTCGACAGCGGCAATCAGCCCCAGCATTTT. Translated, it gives CASSYVDSGNQPQHF.

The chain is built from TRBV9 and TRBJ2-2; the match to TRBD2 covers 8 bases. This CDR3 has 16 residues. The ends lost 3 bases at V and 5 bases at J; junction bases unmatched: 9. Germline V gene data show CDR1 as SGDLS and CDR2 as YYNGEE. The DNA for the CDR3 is TGTGCCAGCAGCGCAACTCCGGGACTAGGGACCGGGGAGCTGTTTTTT. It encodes CASSATPGLGTGELFF.

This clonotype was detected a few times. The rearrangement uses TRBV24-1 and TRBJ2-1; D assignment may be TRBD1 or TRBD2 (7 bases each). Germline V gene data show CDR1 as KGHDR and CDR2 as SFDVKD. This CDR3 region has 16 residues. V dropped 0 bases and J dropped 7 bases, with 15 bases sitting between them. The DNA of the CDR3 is TGTGCCACCAGTGATTTGGGGAGGGGGCAGAGAAATGAGCAGTTCTTC. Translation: CATSDLGRGQRNEQFF.

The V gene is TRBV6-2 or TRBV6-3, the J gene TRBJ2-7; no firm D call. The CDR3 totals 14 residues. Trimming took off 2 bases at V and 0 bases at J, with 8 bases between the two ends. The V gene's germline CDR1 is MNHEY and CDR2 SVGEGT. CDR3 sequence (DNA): TGTGCCAGCAGTTACAGGGATCCCTCCTACGAGCAGTACTTC. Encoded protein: CASSYRDPSYEQYF.

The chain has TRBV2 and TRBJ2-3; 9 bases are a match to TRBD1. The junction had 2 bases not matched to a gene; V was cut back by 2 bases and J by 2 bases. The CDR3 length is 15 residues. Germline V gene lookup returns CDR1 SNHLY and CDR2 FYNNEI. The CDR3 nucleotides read TGTGCCAGCAGTGAATGGGACAGGGACACAGATACGCAGTATTTT. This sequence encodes CASSEWDRDTDTQYF.

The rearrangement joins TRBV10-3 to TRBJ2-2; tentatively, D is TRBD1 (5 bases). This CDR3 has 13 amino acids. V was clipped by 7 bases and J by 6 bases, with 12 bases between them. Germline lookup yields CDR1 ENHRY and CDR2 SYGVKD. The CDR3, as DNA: TGTGCCATCACCGAACAGGTTTCCGGGGAGCTGTTTTTT. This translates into CAITEQVSGELFF.

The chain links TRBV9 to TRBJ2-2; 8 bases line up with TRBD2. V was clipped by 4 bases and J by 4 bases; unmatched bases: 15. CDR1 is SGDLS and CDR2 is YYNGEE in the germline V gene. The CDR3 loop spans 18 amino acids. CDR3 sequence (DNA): TGTGCCAGCAGCAAAGGCCGCGGACTAGCCGGGGCCACCGGGGAGCTGTTTTTT. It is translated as CASSKGRGLAGATGELFF.